Each of the 28 T cell receptor beta chains below was sequenced from the same sample in a study of blood T cells in healthy people across ages (dated by TCRdb to the mid-2010s). Libraries were constructed by 5' RACE. TCRdb records Illumina HiSeq 2500 as the sequencer. A second roughly 6 to 12 cycle PCR used a sample-barcoded 5' primer and a J-beta primer mix. TCRdb took the public reads, trimmed them with fastp at Q25, ran MiXCR for clone calling and kept in-frame beta chains. Each entry merges the rows of one CDR3 protein and shows their most common DNA and genes. This sample holds 700,000 to 900,000 distinct CDR3 sequences; about 48% were observed only once. Approximately 40% of the sample is in the top ten clones. Input material: blood. The source of these receptors is a man at least 80 years old in good health.

This clonotype showed up just a few times. CDR3 bases: TGTGCCAGCGGCTCCTCCACGGACTTCTACGAGCAGTACTTC. It encodes CASGSSTDFYEQYF. This sequence joins TRBV12-3 or TRBV12-4 and TRBJ2-7, with D perhaps TRBD2 (5 bases). The germline V and J ends were trimmed by 8 bases and 3 bases, with 17 bases remaining between them. The CDR3 loop spans 14 amino acids.

This clonotype was seen more than once but under ten times. A junction end diverges from the germline sequence, so it may reflect a read error. CDR3 nucleotide sequence: TGCAGCGTGGAAGGTGGGCCTGGCTCCTACGAGCAGTACTTC. It is translated as CSVEGGPGSYEQYF. The J gene is TRBJ2-7, the V gene TRBV29-1, with D hard to call. The CDR3 length is 14 residues. Germline-derived CDR1 and CDR2 are SQVTM and ANQGSEA.

This clonotype was counted only a few times. This chain links TRBV2 with TRBJ2-4, with D perhaps matching TRBD2 (6 bases). The CDR3 sequence is 13 residues long. V was cut by 6 bases and J by 6 bases, with 12 bases left in between. The germline CDR1 and CDR2 sequences are SNHLY and FYNNEI. The CDR3 sequence is CASSRDLGNIQYF. In DNA, the CDR3 is TGTGCCAGCAGCCGGGACTTAGGAAACATTCAGTACTTC.

A few counts support this clonotype. V usage is TRBV9 and J usage is TRBJ2-5, with 12 bases matching TRBD2. The end of the DNA aligns better with TRBJ2-7, so the J call may be wrong. The CDR3 sequence is 18 residues long. From germline, CDR1 is SGDLS and CDR2 YYNGEE. The CDR3 is CASSAGLAGPAVGYEQYF. DNA of the CDR3: TGTGCCAGCAGCGCAGGACTAGCGGGACCCGCGGTGGGCTACGAGCAGTACTTC.

This clonotype was found many times. The rearrangement links TRBV7-2 to TRBJ2-7, with 8 nucleotides matching TRBD2. The CDR3 consists of 16 residues. V gave up 2 bases and J gave up 5 bases; unmatched junction bases: 11. Germline V gene data show CDR1 as SGHTA and CDR2 as FQGNSA. The CDR3 bases are TGTGCCAGCAGCTTACGCATCCGGGGAGCGGGAGACGAGCAGTACTTC. It translates to CASSLRIRGAGDEQYF.

This clonotype was counted a few times. V gene TRBV7-2 combines with J gene TRBJ1-1, with D possibly TRBD1 on 6 matching bases. Trimming removed 5 bases at V and 5 bases at J, with 15 bases between. The CDR3 has 14 residues. Germline CDR1 and CDR2: SGHTA and FQGNSA. CDR3: CASSPGTPNTEAFF. The CDR3 DNA sequence: TGTGCCAGCAGCCCAGGGACACCAAATACTGAAGCTTTCTTT.

This clonotype was recorded a few times. The genes are TRBV29-1 and TRBJ1-2; 7 nucleotides match TRBD1. The trim removed 7 bases at V and 3 bases at J, leaving 2 bases unmatched. This CDR3 is 11 amino acids long. Per germline, CDR1 SQVTM and CDR2 ANQGSEA. The CDR3 DNA follows: TGCAGCGCCACAGGGGACTATGGCTACACCTTC. It translates to CSATGDYGYTF.

The chain is built from TRBV20-1 and TRBJ1-2, with 8 positions matching TRBD1. The CDR3 runs to 16 residues. The V and J ends lost 5 bases and 0 bases, in that order; junction bases with no gene match: 11. CDR1 and CDR2 from the germline V gene are DFQATT and SNEGSKA (reference sequence). The CDR3 region has the DNA TGCAGTGCTCACAGGGGGGGCTCCCCGACTAACTATGGCTACACCTTC. Its translation: CSAHRGGSPTNYGYTF.

Only a few counts were recorded for this clonotype. The chain uses TRBV11-2 and TRBJ1-6, with TRBD1 identical over 9 bases. After removal of 5 bases from V and 6 bases from J, the junction contained 2 bases not matched to a gene. Per germline, CDR1 SGHAT and CDR2 FQNNGV. The CDR3 is made up of 14 amino acids. Here the CDR3 DNA reads TGTGCCAGCAGCCCGACAGGGGGTAATTCACCCCTCCACTTT. Protein product: CASSPTGGNSPLHF.

The V call is TRBV14, the J call TRBJ1-2; TRBD1 might be the D (5 bases). V lost 5 bases and J lost 8, with 15 bases in between. The CDR3 length is 13 residues. Germline lookup yields CDR1 SGHDN and CDR2 FVKESK. CDR3 DNA: TGTGCCAGCAGCTCGGGACGCGGAGGAGGCTACACCTTC. Translating it yields CASSSGRGGGYTF.

The V call is TRBV5-1, the J call TRBJ2-5; the D gene is possibly TRBD2 (5 bases). Germline loops: CDR1 SGHRS, CDR2 YFSETQ. CDR3 size: 13 residues. The V end was cut by 4 bases, the J end by 11 bases, with 18 bases between. The CDR3 coding sequence is TGCGCCAGCAGCGTACTGATGGGAGATGAGCAGTACTTC. Translated, it gives CASSVLMGDEQYF.

V and J are TRBV6-5 and TRBJ2-1; 11 positions agree with TRBD2. V shed 1 base, J shed 8 bases, and the junction held 10 bases outside the gene matches. This CDR3 has 17 amino acids. CDR1 is MNHEY and CDR2 is SVGAGI in the germline V gene. The CDR3 DNA reads TGTGCCAGCAGTTACTTCCCCGGGACTAGCGGCACCCATGAGCAGTTCTTC. Encoded protein: CASSYFPGTSGTHEQFF.

V gene TRBV6-5 combines with J gene TRBJ2-6; 9 bases are a match to TRBD2. The CDR3 extends over 15 amino acids. Looked up from germline, CDR1 is MNHEY and CDR2 is SVGAGI. V gave up 7 bases and J gave up 2 bases; unmatched junction bases: 3. Written as DNA, the CDR3 is TGTGCCAGCAAAGCGGGGGGTGCTGGGGCCAACGTCCTGACTTTC. This sequence encodes CASKAGGAGANVLTF.

The chain employs TRBV5-4 and TRBJ2-3, with 16 bases identical to TRBD2. This CDR3 contains 18 residues. V dropped 4 bases and J dropped 6; count of bases not matched to a gene: 11. CDR1 is SGHNT, CDR2 YYREEE, per germline (reference sequence). The DNA of the CDR3 is TGTGCCAGCAGCACCGGGACTAGCGGGAGGGCCTTAGCGGATACGCAGTATTTT. The encoded protein is CASSTGTSGRALADTQYF.

The chain couples TRBV12-3 or TRBV12-4 to TRBJ2-5, with D possibly TRBD1 on 6 matching bases. V was pared by 4 bases and J by 2 bases, with 14 bases between. There are 15 residues in the CDR3. CDR3 loop: CASSSRTDYQETQYF. As DNA, the CDR3 is TGTGCCAGCAGTTCCAGGACAGATTATCAAGAGACCCAGTACTTC.

The chain recombines TRBV12-3 or TRBV12-4 with TRBJ2-7; possible D gene TRBD2, 6 bases. V dropped 3 bases and J dropped 5 bases, with 14 bases sitting between them. The CDR3 contains 14 residues. In nucleotides, the CDR3 is TGTGCCAGCAGTTTCGGGCTAGCGTCCGACGAGCAGTACTTC. This codes for CASSFGLASDEQYF.

A remark on this clonotype: An end of the junction differs from the germline gene, which may be a read error. This rearrangement joins TRBV20-1 to TRBJ2-1; 9 positions agree with TRBD2. The CDR3 length is 16 residues. CDR1 and CDR2 from the germline V gene are DFQATT and SNEGSKA (reference sequence). The CDR3 region has the DNA TGCAGTACTAGGGGTAGCGGGAGATTCTTCTACAATGAGCAGTTCTTC. Amino acids: CSTRGSGRFFYNEQFF.

The V gene is TRBV18, the J gene TRBJ2-1; D possibly uses TRBD1 or TRBD2 (5 bases each). V was trimmed by 1 base and J by 2 bases, leaving 12 bases between them. CDR3 length: 16 residues. The germline CDR1 and CDR2 sequences are KGHSH and LQKENI. The CDR3 is CASSPLALGAYNEQFF. CDR3 sequence (DNA): TGTGCCAGCTCACCACTAGCGTTAGGGGCCTACAATGAGCAGTTCTTC. Supplemented by reference TRBV18 and TRBJ2-1, the full variable domain reads NAGVMQNPRHLVRRRGQEARLRCSPMKGHSHVYWYRQLPEEGLKFMVYLQKENIIDESGMPKERFSAEFPKEGPSILRIQQVVRGDSAAYFCASSPLALGAYNEQFFGPGTRLTVL.

This clonotype turned up a few times. The J gene is TRBJ1-1, the V gene TRBV7-9; D uncertain. Germline loops: CDR1 SEHNR, CDR2 FQNEAQ (reference sequence). The CDR3 has 14 residues. V gave up 10 bases and J gave up 2 bases, with 17 bases separating them. The CDR3 DNA sequence: TGTGCCACCCTTTCTTTTCTCGTTAACACTGAAGCTTTCTTT. This encodes CATLSFLVNTEAFF.

This clonotype was seen a handful of times. The V call is TRBV5-1, the J call TRBJ2-1; 12 nucleotides align to TRBD1. The CDR3 extends over 15 amino acids. The J segment lost 7 bases and the V segment lost 4 bases, leaving 6 bases of the junction unmatched. Germline V lookup: CDR1 SGHRS, CDR2 YFSETQ. CDR3 in amino acids: CASSPGQGAGNEQFF. In DNA, the CDR3 is TGCGCCAGCAGCCCGGGACAGGGGGCAGGTAATGAGCAGTTCTTC.

The chain couples TRBV6-6 to TRBJ2-1; D might be TRBD2 (6 bases). CDR3 size: 15 residues. CDR1 is MNHNY and CDR2 is SVGAGI in the germline V gene (reference sequence). V was clipped by 0 bases and J by 6 bases, with 12 bases between them. The CDR3 DNA is TGTGCCAGCAGTTACTCGGGGACTTTGGGCAATGAGCAGTTCTTC. Translation: CASSYSGTLGNEQFF.

The chain links TRBV6-5 to TRBJ2-4; D is ambiguous. The closer fit of TRBJ2-7 to the DNA end suggests the J call may be wrong. CDR3 size: 14 residues. Looked up from germline, CDR1 is MNHEY and CDR2 is SVGAGI. In DNA, the CDR3 is TGTGCCAGCAGTTACTCGGGTAGCCCCTACGAGCAGTACTTC. Translation gives CASSYSGSPYEQYF.

The chain has TRBV12-3 or TRBV12-4 and TRBJ1-2, with D hard to call. This CDR3 region has 14 residues. The ends were cut back, 7 bases at V and 3 bases at J, with 15 bases in the middle. The CDR3 spells CASTPDKADYGYTF. The CDR3 DNA is TGTGCCAGCACCCCAGACAAGGCGGACTATGGCTACACCTTC.

As regards this clonotype: This may come from a read error, since a much larger clone is one base off. The V gene is TRBV20-1, the J gene TRBJ2-1, with 7 bases matching TRBD2. This CDR3 spans 11 amino acids. Germline CDR1 is DFQATT and CDR2 is SNEGSKA (reference sequence). V was clipped by 6 bases and J by 9 bases; unmatched bases: 5. The CDR3 nucleotides are TGCAGTGCAAACTCGGGGGGTGAGCAGTTCTTC. Its protein product is CSANSGGEQFF.

This clonotype was counted only a few times. The J gene is TRBJ1-1, the V gene TRBV28, with 8 bases matching TRBD1. The length of the CDR3 is 13 residues. V dropped 8 bases and J dropped 2; count of bases not matched to a gene: 4. CDR1 and CDR2 from the germline V gene are MDHEN and SYDVKM. The CDR3 loop is CASLDRANTEAFF. CDR3 DNA: TGTGCCAGCTTGGACAGGGCAAACACTGAAGCTTTCTTT.

The chain recombines TRBV5-1 with TRBJ2-7, with 8 bases matching TRBD1. Trimming cost V 4 bases and J 0 bases; bases outside gene matches: 9. The germline V gene has CDR1 SGHRS and CDR2 YFSETQ. This CDR3 has 16 residues. The CDR3 sequence is CASSPAGTGLSYEQYF. In DNA, the CDR3 is TGCGCCAGCAGCCCGGCCGGGACAGGTCTCTCCTACGAGCAGTACTTC.

The chain has TRBV3-1 and TRBJ2-4, with 9 bases that match TRBD2. There are 16 residues in the CDR3. Germline V CDR1 and CDR2: LGHDT, YNNKEL (reference sequence). J lost 7 bases, V lost 4 bases, and 11 bases had no gene match. The CDR3 DNA reads TGTGCCAGCAGCCCCCCGTTTGCGGGAGGGATCAACATTCAGTACTTC. Residues: CASSPPFAGGINIQYF. Supplemented by reference TRBV3-1 and TRBJ2-4, the full variable domain reads DTAVSQTPKYLVTQMGNDKSIKCEQNLGHDTMYWYKQDSKKFLKIMFSYNNKELIINETVPNRFSPKSPDKAHLNLHINSLELGDSAVYFCASSPPFAGGINIQYFGAGTRLSVL.

The chain joins TRBV21-1 to TRBJ2-4; the table names TRBD1, a call not compared with the DNA. TRBV21-1 is an annotated pseudogene. The CDR3 sequence is 13 residues long. In DNA form, the CDR3 reads TGTGCCAGCGTCCCAGGTACCAAAAACATTCAGTACTTC. This translates into CASVPGTKNIQYF.